The T cell receptor (beta chain) under discussion was sequenced for a study of human T cells and chemical hapten exposure. As for time point: pre-sensitization, week 0. Described treatment: therapeutic diphenylcyclopropenone sensitization with weekly scalp DPC. This clonotype was picked up many times. TCRdb redid the calling of the RACE reads with MiXCR, one entry per CDR3 protein. The sample contains about 260,000 distinct CDR3 sequences, around 9.3% of which appear only once. The trim removed 4 bases at V and 10 bases at J, leaving 11 bases unmatched. Germline V lookup: CDR1 MNHEY, CDR2 SVGEGT. This CDR3 has 15 amino acids.

The rearrangement uses TRBV6-2 or TRBV6-3 and TRBJ2-3, with TRBD1 matching 10 bases. Specimen: whole blood, collected in connection with sensitization to the hapten diphenylcyclopropenone (DPC). The sequence came from a woman in her thirties or forties with alopecia areata. Some clones in this sample may be carry-over from other donors' samples. This chain's CDR3 is CASSFLGTGAQAQYF. As DNA, the CDR3 is TGTGCCAGCAGTTTTCTCGGGACAGGGGCACAAGCGCAGTATTTT.